This T cell receptor beta chain was identified during a study of blood T cell repertoires in COVID-19 (dated by TCRdb to 2019 to 2021). In the study overall: Collaborator samples came from the United States, Italy and Spain and covered acute and convalescent phases of COVID-19. HLA class I and class II types, where available, came from metadata supplied by the sample provider rather than from assay-based typing. The prospective study material was composed of cDNA or gDNA derived from T cells, B-cell-depleted T cells, or PBMCs. A de-identified subject ID, COVID-19 status, age in years and sex were almost always included in the sample metadata. Deeply sampled blood TCRbeta repertoires from subjects exposed to, actively infected with, or recovered from COVID-19 were included in the dataset. The samples were drawn from the first 160 participants of the ongoing ImmuneRACE study and from 1,200 or so subjects provided by 6 global collaborators. The repertoires were released in a freely available public database intended as a resource for research on the immune response to SARS-CoV-2. Overall results and qualifications from the work: The amount of clinical and demographic metadata varied by source and participant and was provided uncurated.

Counted from cysteine to phenylalanine, this CDR3 has 17 amino acids. The read is trimmed to its CDR3 DNA, 51 bases read in frame from base 1. V loses 0 bases at its end and J loses 0 bases; junction bases beyond the gene matches: 3. Points on this clone: Its antigen specificity is not known. It has no much larger one-base neighbor in the sample; base qualities were not kept.

Whole blood was collected in K2EDTA tubes by collaborating institutions according to the institutions' own protocols. For TCRbeta analysis, collaborators shipped samples as frozen whole blood, isolated PBMCs, or DNA extracted from either of those sample types. The immunoSEQ Assay, a bias-controlled multiplex PCR, was used to amplify TCRbeta CDR3 regions from genomic DNA. In the original analysis: Nucleated cell counts per sample were estimated from amplification of reference gene primers within the assay. Sequence reads were collapsed and filtered to measure the absolute abundance of every unique TCRbeta CDR3 rearrangement. Productive Simpson clonality was computed per sample as the square root of Simpson's diversity index over productive rearrangements. TCRdb mirrors the immuneACCESS table, restricted to in-frame sequences. Some clones are absent from its copies; in checked studies, under half trace to an unresolved V gene, and the reason for the others is unknown. V and J calls and clone size are given by that table; D and trimming were obtained from the DNA. The sample table contains 300,000 to 350,000 clones; only one count was recorded for approximately 86% of them. The ten largest clones represent approximately 2.2% of the sample.

Sequencing was done on a sample of peripheral blood. This chain is built from TRBV5-7 and TRBJ2-6; 7 junctional bases match TRBD1. TRBV5-7 belongs to the ORF category, with a function that is uncertain. This TCR derives from a man aged 18 to 29 with active or convalescent COVID-19. The nucleotide sequence reads TGTGCCAGCAGCTTGGGCGACAGGGCCTCTGGGGCCAACGTCCTGACTTTC. It is translated as CASSLGDRASGANVLTF.